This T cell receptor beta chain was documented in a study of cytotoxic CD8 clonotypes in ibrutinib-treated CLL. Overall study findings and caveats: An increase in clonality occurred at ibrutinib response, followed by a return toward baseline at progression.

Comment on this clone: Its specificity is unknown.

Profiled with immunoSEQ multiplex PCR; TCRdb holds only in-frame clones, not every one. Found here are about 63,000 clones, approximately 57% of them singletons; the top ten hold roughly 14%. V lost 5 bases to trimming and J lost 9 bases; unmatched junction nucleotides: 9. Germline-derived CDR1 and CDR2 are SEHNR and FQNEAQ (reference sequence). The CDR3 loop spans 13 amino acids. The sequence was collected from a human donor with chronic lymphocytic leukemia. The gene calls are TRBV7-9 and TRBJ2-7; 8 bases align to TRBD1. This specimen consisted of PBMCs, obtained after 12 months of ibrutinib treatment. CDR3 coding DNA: TGTGCCAGCAGCCCAAATCAGGGGGCTCGGCAGTACGTC. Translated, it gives CASSPNQGARQYV.